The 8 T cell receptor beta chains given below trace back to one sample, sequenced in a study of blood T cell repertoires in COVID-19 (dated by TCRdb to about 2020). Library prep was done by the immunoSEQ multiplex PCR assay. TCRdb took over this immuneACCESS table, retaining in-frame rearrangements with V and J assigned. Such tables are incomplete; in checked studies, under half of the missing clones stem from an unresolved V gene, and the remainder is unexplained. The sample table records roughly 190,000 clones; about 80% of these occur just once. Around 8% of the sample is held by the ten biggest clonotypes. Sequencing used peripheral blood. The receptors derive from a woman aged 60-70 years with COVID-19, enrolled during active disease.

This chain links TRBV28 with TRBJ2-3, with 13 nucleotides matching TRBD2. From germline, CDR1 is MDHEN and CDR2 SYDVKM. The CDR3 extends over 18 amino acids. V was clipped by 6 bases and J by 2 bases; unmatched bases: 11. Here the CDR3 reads CASSTTYGTSGDTDTQYF. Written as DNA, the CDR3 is TGTGCCAGCAGCACTACTTACGGGACTAGCGGGGACACAGATACGCAGTATTTT.

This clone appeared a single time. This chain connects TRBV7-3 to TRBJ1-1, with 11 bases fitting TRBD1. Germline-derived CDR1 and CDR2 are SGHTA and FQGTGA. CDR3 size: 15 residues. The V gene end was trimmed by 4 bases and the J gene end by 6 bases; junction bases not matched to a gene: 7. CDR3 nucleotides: TGTGCCAGCAGCTGGACAGGGGGCGCGAGGGCTGAAGCTTTCTTT. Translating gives CASSWTGGARAEAFF.

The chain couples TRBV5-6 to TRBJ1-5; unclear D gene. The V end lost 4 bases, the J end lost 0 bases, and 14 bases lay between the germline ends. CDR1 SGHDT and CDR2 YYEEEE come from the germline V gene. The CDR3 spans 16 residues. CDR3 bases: TGTGCCAGCAGCACAAGAGCAGCGTTTAGCAATCAGCCCCAGCATTTT. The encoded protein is CASSTRAAFSNQPQHF.

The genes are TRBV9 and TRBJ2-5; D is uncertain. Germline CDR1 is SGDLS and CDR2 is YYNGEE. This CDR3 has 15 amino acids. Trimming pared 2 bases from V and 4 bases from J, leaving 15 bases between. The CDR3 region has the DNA TGTGCCAGCAGCGTCCGGTCAGGTGAAGGAGAGACCCAGTACTTC. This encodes CASSVRSGEGETQYF.

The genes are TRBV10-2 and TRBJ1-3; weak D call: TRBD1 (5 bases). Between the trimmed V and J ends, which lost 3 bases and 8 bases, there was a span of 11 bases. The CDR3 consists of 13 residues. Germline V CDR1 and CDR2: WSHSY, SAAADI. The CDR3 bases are TGCGCCAGCAGTGATCCAGGGAAGGACACCATATATTTT. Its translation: CASSDPGKDTIYF.

The chain's CDR3 is CASSKCGTGAYTGELFF. For the CDR3, the DNA is TGTGCCAGCAGCAAATGTGGGACAGGGGCCTACACCGGGGAGCTGTTTTTT. The V and J genes are TRBV21-1 and TRBJ2-2; the D call in the table, TRBD1, was not verified against the DNA. TRBV21-1 is flagged as a pseudogene. The CDR3 is 17 residues long.

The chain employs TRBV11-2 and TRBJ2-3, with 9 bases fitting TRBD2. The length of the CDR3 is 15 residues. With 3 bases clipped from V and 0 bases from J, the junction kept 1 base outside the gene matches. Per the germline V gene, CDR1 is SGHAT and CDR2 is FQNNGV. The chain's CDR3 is CASSLAGGSTDTQYF. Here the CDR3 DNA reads TGTGCCAGCAGCTTGGCGGGGGGGAGCACAGATACGCAGTATTTT.

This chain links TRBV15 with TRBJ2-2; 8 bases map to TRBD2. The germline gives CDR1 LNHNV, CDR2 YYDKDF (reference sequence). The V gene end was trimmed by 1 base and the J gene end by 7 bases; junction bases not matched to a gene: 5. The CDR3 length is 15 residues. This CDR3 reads CATSRAGGNIGELFF. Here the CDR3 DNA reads TGTGCCACCAGCAGAGCGGGGGGGAATATCGGGGAGCTGTTTTTT.